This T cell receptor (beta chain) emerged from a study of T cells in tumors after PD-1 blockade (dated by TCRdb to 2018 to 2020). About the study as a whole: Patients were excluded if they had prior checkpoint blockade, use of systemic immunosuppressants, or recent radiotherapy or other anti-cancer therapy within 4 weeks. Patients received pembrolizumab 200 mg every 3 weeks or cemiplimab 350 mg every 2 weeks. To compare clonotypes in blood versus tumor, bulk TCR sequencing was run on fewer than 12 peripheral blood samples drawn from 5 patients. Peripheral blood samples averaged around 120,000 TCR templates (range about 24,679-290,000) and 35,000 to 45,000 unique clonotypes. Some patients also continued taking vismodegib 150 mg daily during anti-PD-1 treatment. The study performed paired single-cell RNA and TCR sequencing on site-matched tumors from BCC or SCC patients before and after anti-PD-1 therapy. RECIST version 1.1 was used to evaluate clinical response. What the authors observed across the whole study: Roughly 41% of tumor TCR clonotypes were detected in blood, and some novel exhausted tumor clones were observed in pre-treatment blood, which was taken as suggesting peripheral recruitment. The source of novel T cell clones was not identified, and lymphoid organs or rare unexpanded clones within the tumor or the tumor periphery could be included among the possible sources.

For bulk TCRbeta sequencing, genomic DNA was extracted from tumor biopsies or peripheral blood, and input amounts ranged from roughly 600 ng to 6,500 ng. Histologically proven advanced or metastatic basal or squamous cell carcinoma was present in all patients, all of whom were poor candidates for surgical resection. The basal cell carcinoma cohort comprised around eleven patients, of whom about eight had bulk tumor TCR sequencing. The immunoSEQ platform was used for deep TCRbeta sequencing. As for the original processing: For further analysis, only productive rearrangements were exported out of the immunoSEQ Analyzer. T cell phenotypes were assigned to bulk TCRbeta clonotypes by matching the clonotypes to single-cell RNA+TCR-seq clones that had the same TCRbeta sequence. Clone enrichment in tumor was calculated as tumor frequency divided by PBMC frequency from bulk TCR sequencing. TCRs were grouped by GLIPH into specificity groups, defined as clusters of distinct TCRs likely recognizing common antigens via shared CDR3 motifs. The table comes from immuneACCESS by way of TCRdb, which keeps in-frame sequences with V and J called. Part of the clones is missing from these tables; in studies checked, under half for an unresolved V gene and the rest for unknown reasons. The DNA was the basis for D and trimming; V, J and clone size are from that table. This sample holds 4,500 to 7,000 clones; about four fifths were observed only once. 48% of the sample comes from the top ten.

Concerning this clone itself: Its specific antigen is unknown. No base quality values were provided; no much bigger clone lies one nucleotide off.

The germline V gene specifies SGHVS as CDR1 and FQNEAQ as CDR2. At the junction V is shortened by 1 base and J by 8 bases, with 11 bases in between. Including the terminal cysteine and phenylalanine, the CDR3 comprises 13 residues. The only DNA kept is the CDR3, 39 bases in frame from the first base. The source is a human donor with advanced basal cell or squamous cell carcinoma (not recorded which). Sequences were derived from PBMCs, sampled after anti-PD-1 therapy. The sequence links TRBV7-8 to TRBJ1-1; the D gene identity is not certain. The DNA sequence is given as TGTGCCAGCAGCTTAGATAGGATTTTAGAAGCTTTCTTT. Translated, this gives CASSLDRILEAFF.